One sample yielded the 2 T cell receptor beta chains listed below, sequenced in a study of T cell responses to AZD1222 COVID-19 vaccine. The protocol was immunoSEQ multiplex PCR, while the TCRdb copy is restricted to in-frame clones and leaves out a portion. The sample lists roughly 160,000 clones, around 88% occurring once. The sample consisted of peripheral blood, taken 28 days after the second AZD1222 dose. These TCRs come from an adult who received the AZD1222 COVID-19 vaccine.

This clone was seen only a few times. This rearrangement joins TRBV2 to TRBJ1-1, with D possibly being TRBD1 (5 bases). Germline CDR1 and CDR2: SNHLY and FYNNEI. CDR3 size: 11 residues. V lost 6 bases and J lost 11, with 13 bases in between. CDR3: CASRLGPPAFF. The DNA for the CDR3 is TGTGCCAGCAGATTGGGACCGCCCGCTTTCTTT.

CDR3 in DNA: TGTGCCAGCAGCTATCGAGGGACTGGCTATGGCTACACCTTC. Translation gives CASSYRGTGYGYTF. This chain joins TRBV11-1 and TRBJ1-2; D may be TRBD1 (5 bases). The V and J ends lost 4 bases and 4 bases respectively, with 13 bases between them. The CDR3 extends over 14 amino acids. CDR1 and CDR2 from the germline V gene are SGHAT and FQDESV (reference sequence).